This section outlines one T cell receptor beta chain sequence together with its context. Its antigen is unknown. CDR1 and CDR2 (germline): MNHNS, SASEGT. CDR3 length: 12 residues. V shed 5 bases and J 6 bases; nucleotides not matched to a gene: 2. PCR employed 60 Vbeta and 13 Jbeta primers. The data were produced by immunoSEQ multiplex PCR, yet TCRdb's version contains in-frame clones alone and is incomplete. The sample has about 190,000 clones; 80% are singletons. This sample stems from a study of cytomegalovirus exposure and HLA in healthy donors. Broader study findings: Upon later analysis, HLA-associated TCR beta chains proved more clonally expanded than other, equally common chains.

The sequenced sample was PBMCs. This TCR derives from a woman aged 40 to 49 in good health and CMV-seronegative. This chain connects TRBV6-1 to TRBJ2-7; 9 bases are a match to TRBD1. Here the CDR3 DNA reads TGTGCCAGCAGTACAGGGGGCGTCGAGCAGTACGTC. Protein: CASSTGGVEQYV.